A selection of T cell receptor beta chains follows, all from one sample in a study of T cells in Graves' hyperthyroidism and ophthalmopathy. TCRdb redid the calling of the multiplex PCR reads with MiXCR, one entry per CDR3 protein. The sample lists about 570,000 distinct CDR3 sequences, about 45% occurring once. The sample comprised peripheral blood or thyroid tissue (not recorded which). These receptors were collected from an adult woman with Graves' disease, either hyperthyroidism or ophthalmopathy (not recorded which). Each CDR3 is given with its conserved first and last residue. The D gene is left open where the match is weak. Part of the rows lack a size; the others show once, few, many or a class for expanded clones.

D: TRBD1; size: many; J: TRBJ1-1; V: TRBV5-5; CDR3: CASSWTLTGAEAFF; DNA: TGTGCCAGCAGCTGGACCCTCACAGGGGCTGAAGCTTTCTTT
D: -; size: -; J: TRBJ2-6; V: TRBV15; CDR3: CATSRGLWANVLTF; DNA: TGTGCCACCAGCAGGGGGCTCTGGGCCAACGTCCTGACTTTC
D: TRBD1; size: -; J: TRBJ1-2; V: TRBV29-1; CDR3: CSLGPTRQGNGYTF; DNA: TGCAGCTTAGGACCGACTAGACAGGGAAATGGCTACACCTTC
D: -; size: many; J: TRBJ1-1; V: TRBV10-1; CDR3: CASSDRGAGNTEAFF; DNA: TGCGCCAGCAGTGACCGGGGCGCGGGGAACACTGAAGCTTTCTTT
D: -; size: -; J: TRBJ2-7; V: TRBV15; CDR3: CATSSYSVGYEQYF; DNA: TGTGCCACCAGCAGTTACTCGGTGGGTTACGAGCAGTACTTC
D: -; size: -; J: TRBJ1-4; V: TRBV20-1; CDR3: CSARGGVSTEKLFF; DNA: TGCAGTGCTAGAGGGGGGGTTTCCACTGAAAAACTGTTTTTT
D: -; size: -; J: TRBJ1-5; V: TRBV7-2; CDR3: CASSPRGQFGQPQHF; DNA: TGTGCCAGCAGCCCCAGAGGGCAGTTCGGTCAGCCCCAGCATTTT
D: -; size: many; J: TRBJ1-2; V: TRBV7-9; CDR3: CASSFDSTFGYTF; DNA: TGTGCCAGCAGCTTTGACAGTACCTTTGGCTACACCTTC
D: -; size: -; J: TRBJ2-1; V: TRBV10-3; CDR3: CAISVTYNEQFF; DNA: TGTGCCATCAGTGTGACATACAATGAGCAGTTCTTC
D: TRBD1; size: few; J: TRBJ1-5; V: TRBV2; CDR3: CASSITGDHQPQHF; DNA: TGTGCCAGTAGTATCACAGGGGACCATCAGCCCCAGCATTTT
D: -; size: -; J: TRBJ1-2; V: TRBV5-1; CDR3: CASSFGPGDYGYTF; DNA: TGCGCCAGCAGCTTCGGTCCAGGGGACTATGGCTACACCTTC
D: -; size: -; J: TRBJ1-3; V: TRBV29-1; CDR3: CSVEDRVNTIYF; DNA: TGCAGCGTTGAAGATCGAGTCAACACCATATATTTT
D: -; size: many; J: TRBJ2-2; V: TRBV24-1; CDR3: CATSDGEVRELFF; DNA: TGTGCCACCAGTGACGGCGAGGTCCGGGAGCTGTTTTTT
D: -; size: -; J: TRBJ2-3; V: TRBV10-2; CDR3: CASSGGDITDTQYF; DNA: TGCGCCAGCTCCGGCGGAGATATCACAGATACGCAGTATTTT
D: -; size: many; J: TRBJ2-6; V: TRBV19; CDR3: CASTEGGASGANVLTF; DNA: TGTGCCAGTACTGAGGGGGGGGCCTCTGGGGCCAACGTCCTGACTTTC
D: -; size: many; J: TRBJ1-6; V: TRBV28; CDR3: CASRSGSPLHF; DNA: TGTGCCAGCAGATCGGGGTCACCCCTCCACTTT
D: TRBD1; size: -; J: TRBJ1-2; V: TRBV12-3/TRBV12-4; CDR3: CASKGGQGSGYTF; DNA: TGTGCCAGCAAGGGGGGACAGGGCAGTGGCTACACCTTC
D: -; size: once; J: TRBJ2-2; V: TRBV7-3; CDR3: CASSLFGATRANTGELFF; DNA: TGTGCCAGCAGCTTATTCGGGGCTACTAGAGCGAACACCGGGGAGCTGTTTTTT
D: TRBD1; size: many; J: TRBJ1-2; V: TRBV11-2; CDR3: CASSLKSRDRSDGYTF; DNA: TGTGCCAGCAGCTTAAAAAGCCGGGACAGATCAGATGGCTACACCTTC
D: TRBD1; size: -; J: TRBJ1-5; V: TRBV13; CDR3: CASSLEYYRGQPQHF; DNA: TGTGCCAGCAGCTTGGAATATTACAGGGGGCAGCCCCAGCATTTT
D: -; size: many; J: TRBJ2-2; V: TRBV7-2; CDR3: CASSLGAPTNTGELFF; DNA: TGTGCCAGCAGCTTGGGGGCGCCTACGAACACCGGGGAGCTGTTTTTT
D: TRBD1; size: -; J: TRBJ2-7; V: TRBV6-5; CDR3: CASSYPRDREQYF; DNA: TGTGCCAGCAGTTACCCCCGGGACAGGGAGCAGTACTTC
D: TRBD1; size: many; J: TRBJ2-7; V: TRBV10-3; CDR3: CATGLVGGTGIEQYF; DNA: TGTGCCACCGGTCTTGTCGGCGGGACAGGGATCGAGCAGTACTTC
D: -; size: -; J: TRBJ2-3; V: TRBV7-3; CDR3: CASSPQHNTDTQYF; DNA: TGTGCCAGCAGCCCCCAACATAATACAGATACGCAGTATTTT
D: TRBD1; size: -; J: TRBJ1-2; V: TRBV2; CDR3: CASSGTGGLDGYTF; DNA: TGTGCCAGCTCCGGGACAGGGGGCTTGGATGGCTACACCTTC
D: -; size: many; J: TRBJ2-7; V: TRBV10-3; CDR3: CATLAWGSGSYEQYF; DNA: TGTGCCACTTTGGCATGGGGGAGTGGGTCCTACGAGCAGTACTTC
D: TRBD1; size: many; J: TRBJ1-5; V: TRBV19; CDR3: CASRKTGFDQPQHF; DNA: TGTGCCAGTAGGAAGACAGGGTTTGATCAGCCCCAGCATTTT
D: -; size: -; J: TRBJ1-3; V: TRBV7-3; CDR3: CASSLGGLPGNTIYF; DNA: TGTGCCAGCAGCCTGGGGGGGTTACCTGGAAACACCATATATTTT
D: -; size: -; J: TRBJ1-5; V: TRBV5-4; CDR3: CASKGGLSNRPQHF; DNA: TGTGCCAGCAAAGGAGGACTTAGCAATCGGCCCCAGCATTTT
D: -; size: many; J: TRBJ2-2; V: TRBV2; CDR3: CATSRRDGELFF; DNA: TGTGCCACCTCTCGCAGGGACGGGGAGCTGTTTTTT
D: TRBD2; size: many; J: TRBJ2-7; V: TRBV6-5; CDR3: CATMRGGANYEQYF; DNA: TGTGCCACCATGCGGGGGGGGGCGAACTACGAGCAGTACTTC
D: -; size: -; J: TRBJ2-7; V: TRBV6-2/TRBV6-3; CDR3: CASSYSRRATGSYEQYF; DNA: TGTGCCAGCAGTTACTCCCGACGGGCGACGGGATCCTACGAGCAGTACTTC
D: -; size: once; J: TRBJ2-5; V: TRBV4-2; CDR3: CASSQDFRDQETQYF; DNA: TGTGCCAGCAGCCAAGATTTTAGGGACCAAGAGACCCAGTACTTC
D: -; size: -; J: TRBJ1-5; V: TRBV6-1; CDR3: CASRLFDNVVSNQPQHF; DNA: TGTGCCAGCAGACTCTTTGACAACGTTGTAAGCAATCAGCCCCAGCATTTT
D: -; size: many; J: TRBJ2-5; V: TRBV11-2; CDR3: CASSPGTIETQYF; DNA: TGTGCCAGCAGCCCCGGGACAATAGAGACCCAGTACTTC
D: TRBD1; size: many; J: TRBJ2-5; V: TRBV3-1; CDR3: CASTPRTGGETQYF; DNA: TGTGCCAGCACCCCCCGGACAGGGGGAGAGACCCAGTACTTC
D: TRBD1; size: -; J: TRBJ1-2; V: TRBV9; CDR3: CASNWDRVTPRYGYTF; DNA: TGTGCCAGCAACTGGGACAGGGTGACCCCGCGCTATGGCTACACCTTC
D: -; size: many; J: TRBJ2-7; V: TRBV15; CDR3: CATSRDRGEQYF; DNA: TGTGCCACCAGCAGAGATCGCGGGGAGCAGTACTTC
D: -; size: few; J: TRBJ1-4; V: TRBV20-1; CDR3: CSAPVRIGEKLFF; DNA: TGCAGTGCTCCCGTCAGGATTGGCGAAAAACTGTTTTTT
D: -; size: many; J: TRBJ2-2; V: TRBV6-5; CDR3: CASSLDRENTGELFF; DNA: TGTGCCAGCAGTTTGGACAGAGAGAACACCGGGGAGCTGTTTTTT
D: TRBD1; size: many; J: TRBJ1-5; V: TRBV2; CDR3: CASSGTGGEQPQHF; DNA: TGTGCCAGCAGTGGGACAGGGGGCGAACAGCCCCAGCATTTT
D: TRBD2; size: few; J: TRBJ2-7; V: TRBV4-1; CDR3: CASSQEWGGGYEQYF; DNA: TGCGCCAGCAGCCAAGAGTGGGGGGGGGGCTACGAGCAGTACTTC
D: -; size: many; J: TRBJ1-1; V: TRBV29-1; CDR3: CSVREGTTEAFF; DNA: TGCAGCGTCAGAGAGGGTACCACTGAAGCTTTCTTT
D: -; size: few; J: TRBJ2-7; V: TRBV29-1; CDR3: CSVGLELREQYF; DNA: TGCAGCGTTGGGCTCGAGCTCCGCGAGCAGTACTTC
D: TRBD1; size: few; J: TRBJ1-2; V: TRBV2; CDR3: CASSERQGGDGYTF; DNA: TGTGCCAGCAGTGAAAGACAGGGAGGGGATGGCTACACCTTC
D: TRBD2; size: many; J: TRBJ2-7; V: TRBV19; CDR3: CASRRGLAGAYEQYF; DNA: TGTGCCAGTCGGAGGGGACTAGCGGGAGCCTACGAGCAGTACTTC
D: TRBD2; size: many; J: TRBJ2-7; V: TRBV20-1; CDR3: CSAISTSGGTYEQYF; DNA: TGCAGTGCTATCTCAACTAGCGGAGGAACCTACGAGCAGTACTTC
D: TRBD1; size: few; J: TRBJ2-2; V: TRBV20-1; CDR3: CSARGQGATGELFF; DNA: TGCAGTGCTAGAGGACAGGGGGCGACCGGGGAGCTGTTTTTT
D: -; size: few; J: TRBJ2-7; V: TRBV29-1; CDR3: CSVGVTGSEQYF; DNA: TGCAGCGTTGGCGTGACGGGTTCGGAGCAGTACTTC
D: -; size: many; J: TRBJ1-2; V: TRBV20-1; CDR3: CSYDSPSAGYTF; DNA: TGCAGTTACGACAGTCCCTCCGCGGGCTACACCTTC
D: -; size: many; J: TRBJ1-3; V: TRBV4-1; CDR3: CASSQEQGNTIYF; DNA: TGCGCCAGCAGCCAGGAACAAGGAAACACCATATATTTT
D: TRBD1; size: many; J: TRBJ2-7; V: TRBV7-8; CDR3: CASSTTGGSPWQYF; DNA: TGTGCCAGCAGCACGACAGGGGGGTCCCCCTGGCAGTACTTC
D: -; size: many; J: TRBJ1-2; V: TRBV24-1; CDR3: CATSDHRARGSYYGYTF; DNA: TGTGCCACCAGTGATCACAGGGCCCGAGGAAGCTACTATGGCTACACCTTC